A selection of T cell receptor beta chains follows, all from one sample in a study of cytomegalovirus exposure and HLA in healthy donors. The assay was immunoSEQ multiplex PCR, and TCRdb's table has in-frame clones only and misses some. The table has about 150,000 clones, 80% seen once. The sample comprised PBMCs. The origin of the receptors is a woman aged 40 to 49 in good health and CMV-seropositive. CDR3s include the opening cysteine and the closing phenylalanine or tryptophan. D genes are given only for firm matches. Expanded clones are given a class, and other clones once, few, many or no size at all.

D: TRBD1; J: TRBJ2-7; size: .; length: 14; V: TRBV7-9; DNA: TGTGCCAGCAGCTGGACAGGGGGAGCGGGCGAGCAGTACTTC; CDR3: CASSWTGGAGEQYF
D: .; J: TRBJ1-1; size: .; length: 15; V: TRBV7-9; DNA: TGTGCCAGCAGCTCTCGGGACATATCGAACACTGAAGCTTTCTTT; CDR3: CASSSRDISNTEAFF
D: .; J: TRBJ2-7; size: .; length: 14; V: TRBV27; DNA: TGTGCCAGCATCCCTTGGGGGCGATCCTACGAGCAGTACTTC; CDR3: CASIPWGRSYEQYF
D: TRBD2; J: TRBJ2-1; size: .; length: 15; V: TRBV28; DNA: TGTGCCAGCAGTCCCGGGACTAGCAGATACAATGAGCAGTTCTTC; CDR3: CASSPGTSRYNEQFF
D: TRBD2; J: TRBJ2-1; size: .; length: 14; V: TRBV6-1; DNA: TGTGCCAGCTCCAGTACTAGCGGGCTATTGGGGCAGTTCTTC; CDR3: CASSSTSGLLGQFF
D: .; J: TRBJ1-1; size: once; length: 14; V: TRBV18; DNA: TGTGCCAGCTCACCCAACAGCCGGAACACTGAAGCTTTCTTT; CDR3: CASSPNSRNTEAFF
D: .; J: TRBJ2-3; size: .; length: 16; V: TRBV7-2; DNA: TGTGCCAGCAGCCCTCGAGGGGGGGCCGGCACAGATACGCAGTATTTT; CDR3: CASSPRGGAGTDTQYF
D: .; J: TRBJ2-3; size: .; length: 12; V: TRBV6-5; DNA: TGTGCCAGCAGTTACCCTCCAGATACGCAGTATTTT; CDR3: CASSYPPDTQYF
D: .; J: TRBJ1-1; size: .; length: 14; V: TRBV5-1; DNA: TGCGCCAGCAGCTTGTCTTTAGTGAACACTGAAGCTTTCTTT; CDR3: CASSLSLVNTEAFF
D: TRBD1; J: TRBJ2-7; size: .; length: 11; V: TRBV20-1; DNA: TGCAGTGCTAGAATGGGGGACAGGGCATACTTC; CDR3: CSARMGDRAYF
D: .; J: TRBJ1-2; size: .; length: 17; V: TRBV5-1; DNA: TGCGCCAGCAGCTCCTCAGGGGCAGGACGGCTGAGCTATGGCTACACCTTC; CDR3: CASSSSGAGRLSYGYTF
D: .; J: TRBJ2-5; size: .; length: 13; V: TRBV6-5; DNA: TGTGCCAGCAGTTCAACAGGGTCGAAGACCCAGTACTTC; CDR3: CASSSTGSKTQYF
D: .; J: TRBJ2-7; size: .; length: 12; V: TRBV10-3; DNA: TGTGCCATCAGTGAACCGAGCTACGAGCAGTACTTC; CDR3: CAISEPSYEQYF
D: TRBD1; J: TRBJ1-2; size: .; length: 14; V: TRBV11-2; DNA: TGTGCCAGCAGCTTGGGACAGGGGTCGTATGGCTACACCTTC; CDR3: CASSLGQGSYGYTF
D: TRBD2; J: TRBJ2-3; size: .; length: 16; V: TRBV15; DNA: TGTGCCACCAGCGGTGGGTCCAGCGGGAAGACAGATACGCAGTATTTT; CDR3: CATSGGSSGKTDTQYF
D: TRBD2; J: TRBJ2-7; size: .; length: 14; V: TRBV9; DNA: TGTGCCAGCAGCGTGGACGGGAGGCTGAACGAGCAGTACTTC; CDR3: CASSVDGRLNEQYF
D: .; J: TRBJ2-6; size: .; length: 19; V: TRBV4-1; DNA: TGCGCCAGCAGCCAAGAATCGAGTAGCGTGTTCTCTGGGGCCAACGTCCTGACTTTC; CDR3: CASSQESSSVFSGANVLTF
D: .; J: TRBJ1-2; size: .; length: 13; V: TRBV7-9; DNA: TGTGCCAGCAGCCCTGGTCAGGGTTGGGGCTACACCTTC; CDR3: CASSPGQGWGYTF
D: TRBD1; J: TRBJ1-6; size: .; length: 15; V: TRBV6-5; DNA: TGTGCCAGCAGTTATGAGGACAGGGGGAATTCACCCCTCCACTTT; CDR3: CASSYEDRGNSPLHF
D: TRBD2; J: TRBJ2-1; size: .; length: 19; V: TRBV5-1; DNA: TGCGCCAGCAGCTCCCGACTAGCGGGAGTAACATCCTCCTACAATGAGCAGTTCTTC; CDR3: CASSSRLAGVTSSYNEQFF
D: TRBD1; J: TRBJ2-7; size: .; length: 13; V: TRBV27; DNA: TGTGCCAGCAGTTTATCGGGTGGACAGGGAGTGTACTTC; CDR3: CASSLSGGQGVYF
D: TRBD2; J: TRBJ2-2; size: .; length: 16; V: TRBV19; DNA: TGTGCCAGTAGTCAAATTACTAGCGGGAACACCGGGGAGCTGTTTTTT; CDR3: CASSQITSGNTGELFF
D: TRBD2; J: TRBJ2-1; size: .; length: 16; V: TRBV27; DNA: TGTGCCAGCAGTTGGAAGGGACTAGCGGGGACCAATGAGCAGTTCTTC; CDR3: CASSWKGLAGTNEQFF
D: .; J: TRBJ2-3; size: .; length: 17; V: TRBV27; DNA: TGTGCCAGCAGTTCTCTTGGGGCGGTCACTAGCACAGATACGCAGTATTTT; CDR3: CASSSLGAVTSTDTQYF
D: .; J: TRBJ2-3; size: .; length: 14; V: TRBV5-6; DNA: TGTGCCAGCAGCTTGAGCGTTAGCACAGATACGCAGTATTTT; CDR3: CASSLSVSTDTQYF
D: .; J: TRBJ1-4; size: .; length: 11; V: TRBV7-9; DNA: TGTGCCAGCAGCTTATCAGGAAAACTGTTTTTT; CDR3: CASSLSGKLFF
D: .; J: TRBJ2-5; size: .; length: 14; V: TRBV18; DNA: TGTGCCAGCTCACCGGCAGGGACACAAGAGACCCAGTACTTC; CDR3: CASSPAGTQETQYF
D: .; J: TRBJ2-7; size: .; length: 12; V: TRBV28; DNA: TGTGCCAGCACCCAAGCCCCCTACGAGCAGTACTTC; CDR3: CASTQAPYEQYF
D: .; J: TRBJ1-1; size: few; length: 15; V: TRBV6-5; DNA: TGTGCCAGCAGTTACCTGGGACAAGCCGGCACTGAAGCTTTCTTT; CDR3: CASSYLGQAGTEAFF
D: .; J: TRBJ1-1; size: .; length: 12; V: TRBV7-9; DNA: TGTGCCAGCAGCTTTAAGAACACTGAAGCTTTCTTT; CDR3: CASSFKNTEAFF
D: .; J: TRBJ2-3; size: .; length: 16; V: TRBV6-6; DNA: TGTGCCAGCAGTAACCCAGCGGGTACGGGCACAGATACGCAGTATTTT; CDR3: CASSNPAGTGTDTQYF
D: .; J: TRBJ2-5; size: .; length: 15; V: TRBV11-3; DNA: TGTGCCAGCAGCTTTCCGGGGGGAAGGGGGGAGACCCAGTACTTC; CDR3: CASSFPGGRGETQYF
D: TRBD1; J: TRBJ1-2; size: .; length: 14; V: TRBV7-2; DNA: TGTGCCAGCAGCTTAGACCAGGGGGTTTATGGCTACACCTTC; CDR3: CASSLDQGVYGYTF
D: TRBD1; J: TRBJ2-7; size: .; length: 14; V: TRBV19; DNA: TGTGCCAGTAGTCTGGGACAGGGTACCTACGAGCAGTACTTC; CDR3: CASSLGQGTYEQYF
D: .; J: TRBJ2-5; size: few; length: 12; V: TRBV5-4; DNA: TGTGCCAGCAGCTTGTTTTCGGAGACCCAGTACTTC; CDR3: CASSLFSETQYF
D: TRBD2; J: TRBJ2-5; size: .; length: 16; V: TRBV9; DNA: TGTGCCAGCAGCACTAGCGGGACAGCTTACGGAGAGACCCAGTACTTC; CDR3: CASSTSGTAYGETQYF